The present T cell receptor (beta chain) was sequenced within a study of CD4+ T cells in melanoma. Findings and caveats of the study: CD8+ T cell, macrophage and B cell function reportedly correlated with neoantigen-specific CD4+ T cells. Reportedly, melanoma neoantigen-specific CD4+ T cells showed varied differentiation states.

Clones were read by immunoSEQ multiplex PCR, and TCRdb kept only the in-frame ones, dropping some. The table lists some 13,000 clones, over 60% of them singletons. A note on this clone: The antigen remains undetermined.

The sample comprised cells from a culture (not recorded whether cultured in vitro). The TCR sequence derives from a human donor with melanoma.

The CDR3 DNA sequence: TGTGCCAGCAAGAGGGGAGGTACCGGGGAGCTGTTTTTT. Its translation: CASKRGGTGELFF. J is TRBJ2-2 and V is TRBV6-1; D is possibly TRBD2 (6 bases). The CDR3 contains 13 residues. CDR1 and CDR2 from the germline V gene are MNHNS and SASEGT. V was pared by 7 bases and J by 5 bases, with 11 bases between.